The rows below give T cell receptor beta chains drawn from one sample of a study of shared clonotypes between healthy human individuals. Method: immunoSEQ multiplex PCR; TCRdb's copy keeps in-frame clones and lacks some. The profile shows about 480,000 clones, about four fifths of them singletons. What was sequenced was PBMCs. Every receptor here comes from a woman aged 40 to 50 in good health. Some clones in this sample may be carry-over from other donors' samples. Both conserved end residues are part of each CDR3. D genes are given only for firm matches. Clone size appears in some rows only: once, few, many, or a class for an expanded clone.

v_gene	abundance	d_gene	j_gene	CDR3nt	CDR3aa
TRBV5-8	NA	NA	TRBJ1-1	TGTGCCAGCAGCTTGGCCCGTATGTTAGGAGGGCACACTGAAGCTTTCTTT	CASSLARMLGGHTEAFF
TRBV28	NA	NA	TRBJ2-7	TGTGCCAGCAGTTTAGGGACAATAATCGAGCAGTACTTC	CASSLGTIIEQYF
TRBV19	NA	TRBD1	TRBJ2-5	TGTGCCAGTAGTCCCGGGACAGGGATGGGGGAGACCCAGTACTTC	CASSPGTGMGETQYF
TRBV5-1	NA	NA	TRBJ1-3	TGCGCCAGCAGCTTGAGTGTCTCTGGAAACACCATATATTTT	CASSLSVSGNTIYF
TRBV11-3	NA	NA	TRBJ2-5	TGTGCCAGCAGCCATTCGCGGCTAGGGGAGACCCAGTACTTC	CASSHSRLGETQYF
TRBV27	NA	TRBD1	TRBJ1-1	TGTGCCAGCAGTACCACGACAGGGGGCGTCGGCACTGAAGCTTTCTTT	CASSTTTGGVGTEAFF
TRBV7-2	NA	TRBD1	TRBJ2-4	TGTGCCAGCAGCTTAGTGGGGACAGGGCTGATCCTAGCCAAAAACATTCAGTACTTC	CASSLVGTGLILAKNIQYF
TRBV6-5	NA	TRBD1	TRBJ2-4	TGTGCCAGCAGTTACTCGGGACAGGGGTCCAACATTCAGTACTTC	CASSYSGQGSNIQYF
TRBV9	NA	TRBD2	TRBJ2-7	TGTGCCAGCAGCGTAGGGGGAGGACTAGCGGGAGACATCGAGCAGTACTTC	CASSVGGGLAGDIEQYF
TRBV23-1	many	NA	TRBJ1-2	TGCGCCAGCAGACTGGGTTTTGATGGGGGCGGCTATGGCTACACCTTC	CASRLGFDGGGYGYTF
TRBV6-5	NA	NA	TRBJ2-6	TGTGCCAGCAGTTACCAAGGGCCCGGGGCCAACGTCCTGACTTTC	CASSYQGPGANVLTF
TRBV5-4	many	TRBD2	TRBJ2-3	TGTGCCAGCAGCTTCGGTCGGGAGGGCCGGACGCAGTATTTT	CASSFGREGRTQYF
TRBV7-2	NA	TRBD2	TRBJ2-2	TGTGCCAGCAGCAAACCGACTAGCGGGGGGAACACCGGGGAGCTGTTTTTT	CASSKPTSGGNTGELFF
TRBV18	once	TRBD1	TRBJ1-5	TGTGCCAGCTCAGGACAGGGCAATCAGCCCCAGCATTTT	CASSGQGNQPQHF
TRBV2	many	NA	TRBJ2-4	TGTGCCAGCAGTCTTCCCCCTGGGGCCAAAAACATTCAGTACTTC	CASSLPPGAKNIQYF
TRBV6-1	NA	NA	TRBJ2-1	TGTGCCAGCAGTGATCAACGTATCAATGAGCAGTTCTTC	CASSDQRINEQFF
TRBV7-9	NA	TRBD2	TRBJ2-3	TGTGCCAGCAACAACTGGCTAGCGGGAGCAGCAGATACGCAGTATTTT	CASNNWLAGAADTQYF
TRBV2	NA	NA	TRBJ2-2	TGTGCCAGCAAGCGCCAGGCCACCGGGGAGCTGTTTTTT	CASKRQATGELFF
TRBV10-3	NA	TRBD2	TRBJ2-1	TGTGCCATCAGAGCCGGGACTAGTCGGCCCAATGAGCAGTTCTTC	CAIRAGTSRPNEQFF
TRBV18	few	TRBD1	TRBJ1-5	TGTGCCAGCTCCTCGACAGGGTTGGGTCAGCCCCAGCATTTT	CASSSTGLGQPQHF
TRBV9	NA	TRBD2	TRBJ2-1	TGTGCCAGCAGCGCCGGGACTAGCGGGAGCAATGAGCAGTTCTTC	CASSAGTSGSNEQFF
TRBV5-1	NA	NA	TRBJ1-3	TGCGCCAGCAGCTTGGGGGTCTCTGGAAACACCATATATTTT	CASSLGVSGNTIYF
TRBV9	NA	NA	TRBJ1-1	TGTGCCAGCAGCCCCTTCAGAGGGGTAGGTAGCACTGAAGCTTTCTTT	CASSPFRGVGSTEAFF
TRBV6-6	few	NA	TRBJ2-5	TGTGCCAGCAGTTACTCCAGAGAGACCCAGTACTTC	CASSYSRETQYF
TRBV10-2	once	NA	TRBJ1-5	TGCGCCAGCAATCCCGGGACACCAATAAGCAATCAGCCCCAGCATTTT	CASNPGTPISNQPQHF
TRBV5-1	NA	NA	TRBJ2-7	TGCGCCAGCAGTCCTGGGGCCACCTACGAGCAGTACTTC	CASSPGATYEQYF
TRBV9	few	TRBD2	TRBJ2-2	TGTGCCAGCAGCGTAGAAGCGGGAGTAGGAACCGGGGAGCTGTTTTTT	CASSVEAGVGTGELFF
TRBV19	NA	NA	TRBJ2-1	TGTGCCAGTAGTCCCAGGAGACTAGTTTCTGAAGATGAGCAGTTCTTC	CASSPRRLVSEDEQFF
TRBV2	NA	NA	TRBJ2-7	TGTGCCAGCTCCACGGGAGCTCAAGGCGAGCAGTACTTC	CASSTGAQGEQYF
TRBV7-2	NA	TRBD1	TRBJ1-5	TGTGCCAGCAGCTTAGAGTACACAGGGGCAGATAGCAATCAGCCCCAGCATTTT	CASSLEYTGADSNQPQHF
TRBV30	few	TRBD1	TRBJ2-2	TGTGCCTGGAGGCCAGACAGGGGGCGCACCGGGGAGCTGTTTTTT	CAWRPDRGRTGELFF
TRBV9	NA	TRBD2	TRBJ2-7	TGTGCCAGCAGCGTCACCTCCGGACTAGCGGGAGGATTGCAGTACTTC	CASSVTSGLAGGLQYF
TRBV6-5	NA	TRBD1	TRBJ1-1	TGTGCCAGCAGTTACTCGGACAGGGCGCGCCCTCACCAATTT	CASSYSDRARPHQF
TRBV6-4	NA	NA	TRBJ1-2	TGTGCCAGCAGCCCGGAGGGGGACTATGGCTACACCTTC	CASSPEGDYGYTF
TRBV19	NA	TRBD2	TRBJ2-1	TGTGCCAGTAGTCCCGACCCGACTAGCGGGAGAACCAATGAGCAGTTCTTC	CASSPDPTSGRTNEQFF
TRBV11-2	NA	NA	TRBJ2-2	TGTGCCAGCAGCTTAGAAGCCGCCAGGCTAACGAACACCGGGGAGCTGTTTTTT	CASSLEAARLTNTGELFF
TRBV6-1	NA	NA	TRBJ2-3	TGTGCCAGCAGCCCTTTGGGTGGAGATACGCAGTATTTT	CASSPLGGDTQYF
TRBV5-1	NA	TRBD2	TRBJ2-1	TGCGCCAGCAGCTTGTTACTAGCGGGAGAAAATGAGCAGTTCTTC	CASSLLLAGENEQFF
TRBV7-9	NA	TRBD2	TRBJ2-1	TGTGCCAGCAGCCTTCGGGAGCGGGGGAATGAGCAGTTCTTC	CASSLRERGNEQFF
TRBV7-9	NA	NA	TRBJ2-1	TGTGCCAGCAGCCGGGTCTTAGGGCAGTTCTTC	CASSRVLGQFF
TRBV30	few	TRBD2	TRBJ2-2	TGTGGGAGTAGCGGGAGGAGGACCGGGGAGCTGTTTTTT	CGSSGRRTGELFF
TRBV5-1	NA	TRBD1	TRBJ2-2	TGCGCCAGCAGCCCGGGACAGACCTCCGGGGAGCTGTTTTTT	CASSPGQTSGELFF
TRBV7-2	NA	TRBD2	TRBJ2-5	TGTGCCAGCAGCTTATTGATAGCGGGAGGTGGAGAGACCCAGTACTTC	CASSLLIAGGGETQYF
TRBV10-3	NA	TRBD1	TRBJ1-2	TGTGCCATCACCGAGGGAGGGGGCATAGGTGGCTACACCTTC	CAITEGGGIGGYTF
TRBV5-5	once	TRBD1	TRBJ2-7	TGTGCCAGCAGCCTACAGGGGCCTCGGGACGAGCAGTACTTC	CASSLQGPRDEQYF
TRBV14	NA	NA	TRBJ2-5	TGTGCCAGCAGCCAACTGAGGGCAACAGAGACCCAGTACTTC	CASSQLRATETQYF
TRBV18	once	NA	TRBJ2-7	TGTGCCAGCTCACGAGAGACAGGGGAGGGCTACGAGCAGTACTTC	CASSRETGEGYEQYF
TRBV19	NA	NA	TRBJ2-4	TGTGCCACGGGTGCCCTACAGACGTCGGGCAAAAACATTCAGTACTTC	CATGALQTSGKNIQYF
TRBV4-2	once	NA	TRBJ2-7	TGTGCCAGCAGCCAAGAGCGGGACGGATCCTACGAGCAGTACTTC	CASSQERDGSYEQYF
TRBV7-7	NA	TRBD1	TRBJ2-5	TGTGCTAGCAGTTTACAGGGGGCAGAGACCCAGTACTTC	CASSLQGAETQYF
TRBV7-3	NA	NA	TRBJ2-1	TGTGCCAGCAGCTTGTCAGAGGGACCCTACAATGAGCAGTTCTTC	CASSLSEGPYNEQFF
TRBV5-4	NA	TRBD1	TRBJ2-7	TGTGCCAGCAGCTTGTCTGGGACAGGGGGCTACGAGCAGTACTTC	CASSLSGTGGYEQYF
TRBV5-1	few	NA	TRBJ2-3	TGCGCCAGCAGCTCCAGGTTCCCCCTAACACTAGCCGGGAACACAGATACGCAGTATTTT	CASSSRFPLTLAGNTDTQYF
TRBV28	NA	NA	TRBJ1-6	TGTGCCTTCTCAGACAGGATGGATTCACCCCTCCACTTT	CAFSDRMDSPLHF
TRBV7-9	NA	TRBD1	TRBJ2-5	TGTGCCAGCAGCTTAGGGGGACAGGGGGCCCCCCAGTACTTC	CASSLGGQGAPQYF
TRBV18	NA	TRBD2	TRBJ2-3	TGTGCCAGCCGGGTAATAGCGGGAGTATTGACAGATACGCAGTATTTT	CASRVIAGVLTDTQYF
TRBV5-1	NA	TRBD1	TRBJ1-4	TGCGCCAGCAGCCTTAGCGGGACAGCCCTCGGGGGAAAACTGTTTTTT	CASSLSGTALGGKLFF
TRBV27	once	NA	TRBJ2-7	TGTGCCAGCAGTTTATCGGGGGGCTCCTACGAGCAGTACTTC	CASSLSGGSYEQYF
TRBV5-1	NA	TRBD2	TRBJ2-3	TGCGCCAGCAGCTTGGCCGAGTGGACTAGCGGGAGGCTGCCTTTGGGCTCCGATACGCAGTATTTT	CASSLAEWTSGRLPLGSDTQYF
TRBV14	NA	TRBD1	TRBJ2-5	TGTGCCAGCAGCCACCCAGGGGGAAGTAATGGGGAGACCCAGTACTTC	CASSHPGGSNGETQYF